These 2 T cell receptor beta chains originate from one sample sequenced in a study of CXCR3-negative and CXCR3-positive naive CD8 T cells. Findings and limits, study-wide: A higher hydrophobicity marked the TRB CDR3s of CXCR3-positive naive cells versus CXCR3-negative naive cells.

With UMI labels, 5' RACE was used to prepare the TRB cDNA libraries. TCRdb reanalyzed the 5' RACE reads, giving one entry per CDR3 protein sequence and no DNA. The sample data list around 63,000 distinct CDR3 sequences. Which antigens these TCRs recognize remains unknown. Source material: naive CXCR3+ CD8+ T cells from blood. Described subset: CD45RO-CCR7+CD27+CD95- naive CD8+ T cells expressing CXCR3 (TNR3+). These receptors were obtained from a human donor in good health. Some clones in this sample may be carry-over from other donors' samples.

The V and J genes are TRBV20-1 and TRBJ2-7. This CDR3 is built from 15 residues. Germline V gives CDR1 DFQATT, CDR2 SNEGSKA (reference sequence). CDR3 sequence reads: CSARPIDTNYYEQYF.

CDR3 residues: CASSYLAGEREQFF. The chain combines TRBV6-5 with TRBJ2-1; the TCRdb D gene call, TRBD2, has no DNA to confirm it. Germline lookup yields CDR1 MNHEY and CDR2 SVGAGI. This CDR3 is 14 amino acids long.